This T cell receptor beta chain was obtained from a study of graft-versus-host responses after intestinal transplantation. V was clipped by 1 base and J by 5 bases, with 15 bases between them. CDR1 and CDR2 (germline): SGHRS, YFSETQ. The CDR3 runs 15 residues. This clone is classed as medium-sized. The researchers put some 200,000 CFSE-labeled responder cells into plates with some 200,000 irradiated, violet-dye-labeled stimulator cells. Proliferating CFSE-low CD3+CD4+ and CD3+CD8+ responders were sorted after the reaction. TCRdb's table, derived via immunoSEQ multiplex PCR, lists solely in-frame clones and lacks some. The sample includes roughly 4,100 clones, roughly 21% of them seen just once.

The sequencing used alloreactive CD4+ T cells from a mixed lymphocyte reaction culture, collected before transplantation. This sample's subset: CFSE-low proliferating T cells sorted from approximately 6-day pre-transplant mixed lymphocyte reaction (GvH or HvG direction). This chain joins TRBV5-1 and TRBJ2-5, with D possibly TRBD1 on 6 matching bases. This receptor was identified in a human patient who was an organ donor for intestinal transplantation. CDR3 in amino acids: CASSLSVTGTETQYF. For the CDR3, the DNA is TGCGCCAGCAGCTTGTCGGTGACAGGAACCGAGACCCAGTACTTC.